This T cell receptor beta chain was recorded in a study of blood T cell repertoires in COVID-19. The trim removed 8 bases at V and 4 bases at J, leaving 13 bases unmatched. Germline V gene sequence: CDR1 LNHDA, CDR2 SQIVND (reference sequence). The length of the CDR3 is 15 residues. Under the authors' procedure: Amplification with reference gene primers provided the estimates of nucleated cell counts. This table comes from immunoSEQ multiplex PCR, and its TCRdb copy is limited to in-frame clones, with some not included. That table furnishes V, J and clone size, whereas the DNA furnished D and trimming. The sample holds about 240,000 clones, about 80% seen once.

This TCR was sampled from a woman of 80 years or more with acute or convalescent COVID-19. V gene TRBV19 combines with J gene TRBJ2-5; 7 bases map to TRBD2. Input material: peripheral blood. In DNA, the CDR3 is TGTGCCAGTGGGGGGGACTCACAAGGAGGAGAGACCCAGTACTTC. Protein product: CASGGDSQGGETQYF.